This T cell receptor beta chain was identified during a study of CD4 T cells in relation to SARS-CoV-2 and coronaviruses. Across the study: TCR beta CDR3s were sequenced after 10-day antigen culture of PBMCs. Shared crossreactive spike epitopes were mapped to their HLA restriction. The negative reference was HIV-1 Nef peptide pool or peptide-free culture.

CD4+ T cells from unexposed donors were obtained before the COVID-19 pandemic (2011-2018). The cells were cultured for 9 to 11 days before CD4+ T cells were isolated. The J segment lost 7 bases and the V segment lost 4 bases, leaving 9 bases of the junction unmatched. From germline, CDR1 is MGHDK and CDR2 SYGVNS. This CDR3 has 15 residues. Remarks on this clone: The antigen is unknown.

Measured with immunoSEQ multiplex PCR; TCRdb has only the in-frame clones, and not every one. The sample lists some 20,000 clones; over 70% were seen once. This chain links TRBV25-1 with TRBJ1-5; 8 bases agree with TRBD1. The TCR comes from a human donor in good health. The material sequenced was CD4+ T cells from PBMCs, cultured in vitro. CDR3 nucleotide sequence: TGTGCCAGCAGTGGAGACAGGGGAGCGGGGCAGCCCCAGCATTTT. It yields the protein CASSGDRGAGQPQHF.